This T cell receptor (beta chain) was obtained from a study of T cell repertoires in cytomegalovirus infection. Study as a whole: Researchers turned to recently identified HLA-C-restricted CMV epitopes as well as well-studied HLA-B-restricted ones. Public TCR beta signatures were indicative of both CMV infection and a matching HLA type.

About this clonotype: Its antigen is unidentified.

The CDR3 sequence is 12 residues long. Germline V gives CDR1 LNHDA, CDR2 SQIVND (reference sequence). Trimming cost V 3 bases and J 11 bases, with 11 bases left between them. TCRdb reprocessed the reads with MiXCR, giving one entry per CDR3 protein. The sample has fewer than 1,000,000 distinct CDR3 sequences; about a third are singletons. The clonotype comes from a human donor in good health (CMV status not recorded). Some clones in this sample may be carry-over from other donors' samples. Here the sequenced sample was cultured CD8+ T cells from PBMCs, taken from culture after CMV antigen stimulation. The chain joins TRBV19 to TRBJ1-5, with D hard to call. CDR3 region: CASSIGSVAQHF. In nucleotides, the CDR3 is TGTGCCAGTAGTATTGGTTCAGTGGCCCAGCATTTT.